These 21 T cell receptor beta chains originate from one sample sequenced in a study of CD8 T cells in ankylosing spondylitis. Each CDR3 protein is one row after TCRdb ran MiXCR on the 5' RACE reads. The sample carries 350,000 to 450,000 distinct CDR3 sequences, approximately 22% recorded once. Sequencing was carried out using blood, either unsorted or a sorted T cell fraction (not recorded which). These receptors were collected from a male donor with ankylosing spondylitis or in good health (not recorded which).

V usage is TRBV5-5 and J usage is TRBJ2-7; D call uncertain. This CDR3 has 13 amino acids. V gave up 8 bases and J gave up 6 bases, with 18 bases separating them. Germline-derived CDR1 and CDR2 are SGHKS and YYEKEE (reference sequence). The CDR3 DNA reads as TGTGCCAGGAGCCCCGGAGTCCTCTGCGAGCAGTACTTC. This sequence encodes CARSPGVLCEQYF. Drawing the rest from reference TRBV5-5 and TRBJ2-7, the complete variable domain is DAGVTQSPTHLIKTRGQQVTLRCSPISGHKSVSWYQQVLGQGPQFIFQYYEKEERGRGNFPDRFSARQFPNYSSELNVNALLLGDSALYLCARSPGVLCEQYFGPGTRLTVT.

This clonotype appeared a few times. The genes are TRBV7-6 and TRBJ2-1; D may be TRBD1 (6 bases). Germline CDR1 SGHVS, CDR2 FNYEAQ. The CDR3 spans 14 residues. Trimming removed 1 base from V and 5 bases from J, with 9 bases in between. CDR3 in amino acids: CASSLDGTNNEQFF. For the CDR3, the DNA is TGTGCCAGCAGCTTAGATGGGACAAACAATGAGCAGTTCTTC.

This clonotype was recorded a few times. The genes are TRBV11-2 and TRBJ2-5, with 10 bases fitting TRBD1. The CDR3 has 14 amino acids. Germline V gives CDR1 SGHAT, CDR2 FQNNGV. Trimming took 6 bases from V and 5 from J; bases not matched to a gene: 6. For the CDR3, the DNA is TGTGCCAGCAGACATGGACAGGGGGTGGAGACCCAGTACTTC. Translated: CASRHGQGVETQYF.

The chain carries TRBV3-1 and TRBJ2-2; D may be TRBD1 (6 bases). Germline V gene data show CDR1 as LGHDT and CDR2 as YNNKEL (reference sequence). Trimming stripped 5 bases from V and 0 bases from J, with 13 bases between. The CDR3 length is 16 residues. The CDR3 protein is CASSYTGTTNTGELFF. Written as DNA, the CDR3 is TGTGCCAGCAGCTATACCGGGACAACGAACACCGGGGAGCTGTTTTTT.

This clonotype was observed a few times. The rearrangement uses TRBV20-1 and TRBJ2-5; D is uncertain. Germline V gene data show CDR1 as DFQATT and CDR2 as SNEGSKA (reference sequence). Deletions cut 2 bases from V and 3 bases from J, with 13 bases between. The CDR3 runs to 14 residues. The CDR3 DNA reads TGCAGTGCTAGACGGAACTACGCCGAAGAGACCCAGTACTTC. Its protein product is CSARRNYAEETQYF.

This clonotype has a handful of counts. The rearrangement links TRBV29-1 to TRBJ2-7, with TRBD1 identical over 9 bases. Germline CDR1 is SQVTM and CDR2 is ANQGSEA. V gave up 6 bases and J gave up 1 base; unmatched junction bases: 13. This CDR3 has 16 amino acids. The CDR3 protein is CSVALTGQGESYEQYF. The CDR3 DNA is TGCAGCGTCGCACTTACGGGACAGGGAGAATCCTACGAGCAGTACTTC.

This clonotype was detected only a few times. The chain is built from TRBV24-1 and TRBJ2-3; D might be TRBD1 (6 bases). Trimming cost V 3 bases and J 4 bases, with 16 bases left between them. From germline, CDR1 is KGHDR and CDR2 SFDVKD. The length of the CDR3 is 16 residues. CDR3 sequence: CATSDNRVRGPDTQYF. For the CDR3, the DNA is TGTGCCACCAGTGATAACAGGGTCCGGGGTCCAGATACGCAGTATTTT.

The rearrangement uses TRBV27 and TRBJ2-7; a possible D gene is TRBD1 (6 bases). Germline V lookup: CDR1 MNHEY, CDR2 SMNVEV (reference sequence). CDR3 length: 13 amino acids. Trimming left V 5 bases short and J 5 bases short, with 13 bases between. The CDR3 DNA follows: TGTGCCAGCAGTCCACAGGGTTTCCACGAGCAGTACTTC. Translation gives CASSPQGFHEQYF.

This clonotype occurred a few times. The chain is built from TRBV20-1 and TRBJ1-1; D gene ambiguous. The CDR3 is 14 residues long. With 5 bases removed from V and 4 bases from J, the gap between germline ends came to 17 bases. Germline V gene data show CDR1 as DFQATT and CDR2 as SNEGSKA (reference sequence). This chain's CDR3 is CSAPPGGYGTEAFF. The CDR3, as DNA: TGCAGTGCTCCCCCGGGAGGTTATGGCACTGAAGCTTTCTTT.

The chain recombines TRBV4-2 with TRBJ1-5, with 9 bases matching TRBD1. V shed 0 bases and J 7 bases; nucleotides not matched to a gene: 10. Germline V gene data show CDR1 as LGHNA and CDR2 as YNFKEQ. The CDR3 spans 17 residues. CDR3 protein: CASSQDIGQGSGQPQHF. DNA of the CDR3: TGTGCCAGCAGCCAAGACATCGGACAGGGGTCAGGGCAGCCCCAGCATTTT.

This sequence joins TRBV7-9 and TRBJ2-7; D gene unclear. This CDR3 region has 16 residues. Germline-derived CDR1 and CDR2 are SEHNR and FQNEAQ (reference sequence). Trimming stripped 1 base from V and 4 bases from J, with 17 bases between. The CDR3 sequence: CASSLGFGTSLYEQYF. The CDR3 region has the DNA TGTGCCAGCAGCTTAGGTTTCGGAACCTCCCTTTACGAGCAGTACTTC.

This clonotype was detected only a few times. The rearrangement joins TRBV12-3 or TRBV12-4 to TRBJ2-1; D not certain. With 10 bases removed from V and 1 base from J, the gap between germline ends came to 11 bases. This CDR3 contains 13 residues. Here the CDR3 reads CATRLGSYNEQFF. CDR3 in DNA: TGTGCCACCCGACTGGGGTCCTACAATGAGCAGTTCTTC.

This clonotype has more than one count but fewer than ten. The chain is built from TRBV20-1 and TRBJ2-3; maybe TRBD2 (5 bases). CDR1 DFQATT and CDR2 SNEGSKA come from the germline V gene (reference sequence). V dropped 0 bases and J dropped 0 bases, with 13 bases sitting between them. The CDR3 consists of 16 residues. The CDR3: CSARDLKGASTDTQYF. DNA of the CDR3: TGCAGTGCTAGAGATCTCAAGGGAGCCAGCACAGATACGCAGTATTTT.

The chain is built from TRBV6-2 or TRBV6-3 and TRBJ2-5, with D maybe TRBD2 (6 bases). V was cut by 6 bases and J by 0 bases, with 32 bases left in between. Germline CDR1 MNHEY, CDR2 SVGEGT. This CDR3 has 21 residues. CDR3 in amino acids: CASSLTPQTSGPTWYQETQYF. CDR3 sequence (DNA): TGTGCCAGCAGCCTAACACCTCAGACTAGTGGACCGACTTGGTACCAAGAGACCCAGTACTTC.

V and J are TRBV6-5 and TRBJ2-7, with 8 bases identical to TRBD1. J gave up 3 bases and V 2 bases, and 3 bases lay outside the gene matches. The CDR3 is made up of 14 amino acids. In germline, CDR1 is MNHEY, CDR2 SVGAGI. Here the CDR3 reads CASSYVGQGYEQYF. The DNA of the CDR3 is TGTGCCAGCAGTTACGTAGGACAGGGCTACGAGCAGTACTTC.

The chain combines TRBV6-1 with TRBJ1-1; perhaps TRBD1 as D (5 bases). The CDR3 is 13 amino acids. Trimming pared 6 bases from V and 6 bases from J, leaving 14 bases between. The V gene's germline CDR1 is MNHNS and CDR2 SASEGT. Here the CDR3 reads CASRDTEDAEAFF. CDR3 in DNA: TGTGCCAGCAGGGACACGGAGGATGCTGAAGCTTTCTTT.

This clonotype was recorded a few times. The rearrangement uses TRBV4-2 and TRBJ2-1, with D hard to call. Germline V gene sequence: CDR1 LGHNA, CDR2 YNFKEQ. The V end was cut by 4 bases, the J end by 8 bases, with 12 bases between. The CDR3 contains 13 residues. The DNA of the CDR3 is TGTGCCAGCAGCCCTGCCCGGTGGGATGAGCAGTTCTTC. Amino acid sequence: CASSPARWDEQFF.

This clonotype has just a few counts. This rearrangement joins TRBV29-1 to TRBJ2-7; D gene ambiguous. Trimming took off 5 bases at V and 3 bases at J, with 11 bases between the two ends. CDR1 and CDR2 (germline): SQVTM, ANQGSEA. The CDR3 contains 12 residues. In DNA, the CDR3 is TGCAGCGTTCTCTTGGACGGCTACGAGCAGTACTTC. It translates to CSVLLDGYEQYF.

A few counts support this clonotype. The rearrangement uses TRBV7-9 and TRBJ1-4; 7 bases align to TRBD1. The V segment lost 4 bases and the J segment 3 bases; nucleotides outside the gene matches: 5. Germline V lookup: CDR1 SEHNR, CDR2 FQNEAQ (reference sequence). The CDR3 loop spans 15 amino acids. The CDR3 region is CASSSSGGPNEKLFF. The CDR3 DNA reads TGTGCCAGCAGCTCATCAGGGGGGCCTAATGAAAAACTGTTTTTT.

As concerns this clonotype: The conserved closing phenylalanine or tryptophan is absent in this CDR3, likely reflecting a read error. CDR3 in amino acids: CASSQDPYSHGSYEQYS. The DNA of the CDR3 is TGTGCCTCCAGCCAAGACCCCTACTCCCACGGCTCCTACGAGCAGTACTCC. The chain recombines TRBV3-1 with TRBJ2-7; D is ambiguous. There are 17 residues in the CDR3. Between the trimmed V and J ends, which lost 11 bases and 0 bases, there was a span of 26 bases. Per the germline V gene, CDR1 is LGHDT and CDR2 is YNNKEL (reference sequence).

This chain links TRBV15 with TRBJ1-2; D might be TRBD1 (6 bases). CDR1 is LNHNV, CDR2 YYDKDF, per germline (reference sequence). CDR3 length: 16 amino acids. V was shortened by 0 bases and J by 8 bases, with 19 bases between the two germline ends. Here the CDR3 reads CATSRDSAGATGGYTF. The CDR3 DNA sequence: TGTGCCACCAGCAGAGATTCGGCAGGGGCCACCGGGGGCTACACCTTC.